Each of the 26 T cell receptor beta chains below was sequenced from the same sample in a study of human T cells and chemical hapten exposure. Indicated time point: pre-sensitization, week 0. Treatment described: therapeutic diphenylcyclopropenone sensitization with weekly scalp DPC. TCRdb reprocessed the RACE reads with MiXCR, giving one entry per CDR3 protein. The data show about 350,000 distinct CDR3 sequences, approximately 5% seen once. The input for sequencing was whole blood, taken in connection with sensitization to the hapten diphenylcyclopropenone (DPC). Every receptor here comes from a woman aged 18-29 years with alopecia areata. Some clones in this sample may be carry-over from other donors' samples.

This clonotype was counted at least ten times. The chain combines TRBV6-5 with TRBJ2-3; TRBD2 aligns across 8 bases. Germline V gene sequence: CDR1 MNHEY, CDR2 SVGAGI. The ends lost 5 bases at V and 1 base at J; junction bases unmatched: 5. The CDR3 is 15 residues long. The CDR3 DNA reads TGTGCCAGCAGTCAAAGCGGGGGAGGCACAGATACGCAGTATTTT. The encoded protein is CASSQSGGGTDTQYF.

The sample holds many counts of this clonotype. DNA for the CDR3: TGTGCCAGCAGCTTAGTCGGAGGGACTAGCGGGGTCCCAGATACGCAGTATTTT. This gives the protein CASSLVGGTSGVPDTQYF. This rearrangement joins TRBV7-6 to TRBJ2-3; 13 positions agree with TRBD2. Germline V gene sequence: CDR1 SGHVS, CDR2 FNYEAQ. V dropped 1 base and J dropped 4; count of bases not matched to a gene: 8. The CDR3 totals 18 residues. Using reference TRBV7-6 and TRBJ2-3 for the parts outside the CDR3, the full variable domain is GAGVSQSPRYKVTKRGQDVALRCDPISGHVSLYWYRQALGQGPEFLTYFNYEAQQDKSGLPNDRFSAERPEGSISTLTIQRTEQRDSAMYRCASSLVGGTSGVPDTQYFGPGTRLTVL.

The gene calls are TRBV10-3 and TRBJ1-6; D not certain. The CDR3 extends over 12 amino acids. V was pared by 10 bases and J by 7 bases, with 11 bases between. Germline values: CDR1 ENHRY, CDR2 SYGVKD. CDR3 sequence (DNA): TGTGCCACCAACACTGGGAATTCACCCCTCCACTTT. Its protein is CATNTGNSPLHF.

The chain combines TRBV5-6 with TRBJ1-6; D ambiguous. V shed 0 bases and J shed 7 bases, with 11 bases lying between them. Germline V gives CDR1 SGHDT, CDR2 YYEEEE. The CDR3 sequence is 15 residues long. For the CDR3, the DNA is TGTGCCAGCAGCTTGGGTCCAAAAATGAATTCACCCCTCCACTTT. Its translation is CASSLGPKMNSPLHF.

In nucleotides, the CDR3 is TGTGCCAGCAGAAGGGAGACAGGGGAAGCCTACGAGCAGTACTTC. Its protein is CASRRETGEAYEQYF. V gene TRBV6-2 or TRBV6-3 combines with J gene TRBJ2-7, with 8 positions matching TRBD1. CDR3 size: 15 residues. The V and J ends lost 6 bases and 2 bases, in that order; junction bases with no gene match: 9. Germline CDR1 and CDR2: MNHEY and SVGEGT.

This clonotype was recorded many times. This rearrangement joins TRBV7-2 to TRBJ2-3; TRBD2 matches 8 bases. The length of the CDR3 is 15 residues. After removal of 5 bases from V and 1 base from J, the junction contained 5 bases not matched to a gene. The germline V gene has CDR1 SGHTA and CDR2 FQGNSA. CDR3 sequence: CASSPGLEGTDTQYF. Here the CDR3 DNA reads TGTGCCAGCAGCCCGGGACTAGAGGGCACAGATACGCAGTATTTT.

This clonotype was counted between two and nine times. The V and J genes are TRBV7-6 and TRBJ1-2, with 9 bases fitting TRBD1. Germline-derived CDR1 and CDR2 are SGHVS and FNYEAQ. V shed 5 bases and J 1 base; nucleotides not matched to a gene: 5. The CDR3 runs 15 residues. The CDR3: CASSEGQGLNYGYTF. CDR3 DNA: TGTGCCAGCAGCGAAGGACAGGGGCTTAACTATGGCTACACCTTC.

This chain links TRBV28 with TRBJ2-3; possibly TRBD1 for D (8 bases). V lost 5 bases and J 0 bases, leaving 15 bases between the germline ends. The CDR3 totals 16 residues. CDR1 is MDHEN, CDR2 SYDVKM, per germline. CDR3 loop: CASSGGGQDSTDTQYF. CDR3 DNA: TGTGCCAGCAGTGGGGGGGGACAGGATAGCACAGATACGCAGTATTTT.

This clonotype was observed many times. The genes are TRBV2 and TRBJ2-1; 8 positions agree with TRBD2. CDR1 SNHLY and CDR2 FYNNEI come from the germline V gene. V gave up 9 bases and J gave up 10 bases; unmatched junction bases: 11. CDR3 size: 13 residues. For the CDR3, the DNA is TGTGCCAGAGTGAGTGGCGGGGGGAAGGAGCAGTTCTTC. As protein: CARVSGGGKEQFF.

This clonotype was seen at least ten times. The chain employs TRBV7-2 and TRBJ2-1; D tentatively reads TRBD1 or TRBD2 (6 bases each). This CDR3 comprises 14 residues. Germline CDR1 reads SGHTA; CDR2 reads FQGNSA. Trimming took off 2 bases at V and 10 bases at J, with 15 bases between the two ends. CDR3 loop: CASSLILGAGEQFF. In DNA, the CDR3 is TGTGCCAGCAGCTTAATTTTGGGGGCGGGGGAGCAGTTCTTC.

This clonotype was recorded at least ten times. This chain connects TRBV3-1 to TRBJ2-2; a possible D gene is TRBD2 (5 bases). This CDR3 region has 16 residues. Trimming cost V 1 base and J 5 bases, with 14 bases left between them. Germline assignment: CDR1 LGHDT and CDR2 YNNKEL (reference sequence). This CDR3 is CASSQAGRGYTGELFF. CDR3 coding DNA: TGTGCCAGCAGCCAAGCCGGTCGGGGTTATACCGGGGAGCTGTTTTTT. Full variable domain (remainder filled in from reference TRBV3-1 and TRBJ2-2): DTAVSQTPKYLVTQMGNDKSIKCEQNLGHDTMYWYKQDSKKFLKIMFSYNNKELIINETVPNRFSPKSPDKAHLNLHINSLELGDSAVYFCASSQAGRGYTGELFFGEGSRLTVL.

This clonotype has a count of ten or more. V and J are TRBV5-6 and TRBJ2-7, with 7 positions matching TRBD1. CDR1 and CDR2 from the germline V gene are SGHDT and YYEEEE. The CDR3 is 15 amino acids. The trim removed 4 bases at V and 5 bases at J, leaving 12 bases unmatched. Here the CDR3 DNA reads TGTGCCAGCAGCAGACTAACTACCACAGGGGACGAGCAGTACTTC. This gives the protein CASSRLTTTGDEQYF. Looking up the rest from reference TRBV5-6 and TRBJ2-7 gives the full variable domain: DAGVTQSPTHLIKTRGQQVTLRCSPKSGHDTVSWYQQALGQGPQFIFQYYEEEERQRGNFPDRFSGHQFPNYSSELNVNALLLGDSALYLCASSRLTTTGDEQYFGPGTRLTVT.

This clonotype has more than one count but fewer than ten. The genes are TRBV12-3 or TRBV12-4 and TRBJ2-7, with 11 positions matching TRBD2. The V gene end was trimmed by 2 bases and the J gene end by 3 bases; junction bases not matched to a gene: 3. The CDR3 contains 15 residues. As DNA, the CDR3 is TGTGCCAGCAGTTTACATACTAGCGGGGGCTACGAGCAGTACTTC. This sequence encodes CASSLHTSGGYEQYF.

The CDR3, as DNA: TGTGCCAGCGAGAGGGGGGCAGGGGGGCCCGGGGAGCTGTTTTTT. Translated, it gives CASERGAGGPGELFF. This chain connects TRBV6-5 to TRBJ2-2; D is perhaps TRBD1 (7 bases). Germline CDR1 and CDR2: MNHEY and SVGAGI. This CDR3 comprises 15 residues. Trimming cost V 8 bases and J 6 bases, with 19 bases left between them.

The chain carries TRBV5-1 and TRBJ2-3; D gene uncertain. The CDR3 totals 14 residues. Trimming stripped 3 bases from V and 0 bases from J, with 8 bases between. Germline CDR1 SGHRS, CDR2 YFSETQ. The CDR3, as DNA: TGCGCCAGCAGCTATACTTCTAGCACAGATACGCAGTATTTT. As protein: CASSYTSSTDTQYF.

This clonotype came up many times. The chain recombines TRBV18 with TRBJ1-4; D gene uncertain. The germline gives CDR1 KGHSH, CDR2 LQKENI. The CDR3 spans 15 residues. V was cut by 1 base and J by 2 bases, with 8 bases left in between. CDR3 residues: CASSPREETNEKLFF. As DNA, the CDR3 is TGTGCCAGCTCACCACGGGAAGAGACTAATGAAAAACTGTTTTTT.

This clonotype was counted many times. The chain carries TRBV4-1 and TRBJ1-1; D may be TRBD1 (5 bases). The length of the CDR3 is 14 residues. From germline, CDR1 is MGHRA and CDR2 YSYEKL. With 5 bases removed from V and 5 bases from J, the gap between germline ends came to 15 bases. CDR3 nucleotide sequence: TGCGCCAGCAGCAGGCAGGGTGAATGGACTGAAGCTTTCTTT. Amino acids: CASSRQGEWTEAFF.

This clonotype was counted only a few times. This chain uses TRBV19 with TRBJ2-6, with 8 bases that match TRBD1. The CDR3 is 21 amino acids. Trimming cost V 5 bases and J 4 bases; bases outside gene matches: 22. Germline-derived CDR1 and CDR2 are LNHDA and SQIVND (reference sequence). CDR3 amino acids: CASSLRVTGAKALPGANVLTF. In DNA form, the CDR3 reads TGTGCCAGTAGTCTGAGGGTGACAGGGGCCAAAGCGCTACCCGGGGCCAACGTCCTGACTTTC.

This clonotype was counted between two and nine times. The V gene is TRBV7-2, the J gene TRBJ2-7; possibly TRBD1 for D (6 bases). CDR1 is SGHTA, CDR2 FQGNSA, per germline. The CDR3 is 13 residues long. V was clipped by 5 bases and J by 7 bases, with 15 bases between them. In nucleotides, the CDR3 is TGTGCCAGCAGCCGCGACAGGCCCGTGGAGCAGTACTTC. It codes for CASSRDRPVEQYF.

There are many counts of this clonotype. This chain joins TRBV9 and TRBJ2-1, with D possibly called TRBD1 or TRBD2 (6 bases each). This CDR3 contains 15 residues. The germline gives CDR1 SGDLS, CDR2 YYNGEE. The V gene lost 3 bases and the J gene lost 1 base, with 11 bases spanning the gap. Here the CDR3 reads CASSEGGPSYNEQFF. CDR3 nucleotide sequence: TGTGCCAGCAGCGAGGGGGGCCCGTCCTACAATGAGCAGTTCTTC.

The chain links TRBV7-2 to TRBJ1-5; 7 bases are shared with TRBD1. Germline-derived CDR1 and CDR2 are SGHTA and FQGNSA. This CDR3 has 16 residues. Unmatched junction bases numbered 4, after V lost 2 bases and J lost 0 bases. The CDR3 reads CASSLQGGYSNQPQHF. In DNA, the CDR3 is TGTGCCAGCAGCTTACAGGGGGGGTATAGCAATCAGCCCCAGCATTTT. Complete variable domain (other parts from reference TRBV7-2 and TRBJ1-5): GAGVSQSPSNKVTEKGKDVELRCDPISGHTALYWYRQSLGQGLEFLIYFQGNSAPDKSGLPSDRFSAERTGGSVSTLTIQRTQQEDSAVYLCASSLQGGYSNQPQHFGDGTRLSIL.

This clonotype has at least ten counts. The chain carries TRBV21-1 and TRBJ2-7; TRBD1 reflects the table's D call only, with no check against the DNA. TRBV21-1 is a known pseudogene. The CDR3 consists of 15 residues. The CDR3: CASKEGRGVLYEQYF. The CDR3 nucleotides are TGTGCCAGCAAAGAGGGGAGAGGGGTACTTTACGAGCAGTACTTC.

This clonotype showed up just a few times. The CDR3 bases are TGTGCCAGCAGTTATATTGGATACCCGAGCACCGGGGAGCTGTTTTTT. As protein: CASSYIGYPSTGELFF. V gene TRBV6-2 or TRBV6-3 combines with J gene TRBJ2-2; no reliable D call. This CDR3 spans 16 amino acids. V gave up 3 bases and J gave up 4 bases, with 15 bases separating them. In germline, CDR1 is MNHEY, CDR2 SVGEGT.

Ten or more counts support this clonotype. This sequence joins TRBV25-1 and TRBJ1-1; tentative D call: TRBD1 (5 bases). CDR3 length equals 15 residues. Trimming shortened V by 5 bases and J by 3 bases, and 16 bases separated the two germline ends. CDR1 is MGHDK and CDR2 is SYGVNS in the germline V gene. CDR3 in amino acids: CASSPHGWGDTEAFF. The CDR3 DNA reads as TGTGCCAGCAGTCCCCATGGTTGGGGGGACACTGAAGCTTTCTTT.

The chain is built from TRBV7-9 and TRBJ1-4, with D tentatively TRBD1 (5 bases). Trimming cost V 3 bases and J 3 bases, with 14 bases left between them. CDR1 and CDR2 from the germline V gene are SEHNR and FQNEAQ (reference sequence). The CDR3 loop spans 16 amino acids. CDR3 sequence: CASSLDKLGANEKLFF. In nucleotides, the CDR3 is TGTGCCAGCAGCTTGGACAAACTAGGGGCTAATGAAAAACTGTTTTTT.

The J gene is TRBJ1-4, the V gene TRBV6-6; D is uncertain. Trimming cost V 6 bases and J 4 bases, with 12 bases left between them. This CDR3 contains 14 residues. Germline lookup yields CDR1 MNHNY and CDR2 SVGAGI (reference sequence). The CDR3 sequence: CASRPTEVNEKLFF. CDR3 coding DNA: TGTGCCAGCAGACCTACAGAAGTTAATGAAAAACTGTTTTTT.